This T cell receptor beta chain comes out of a study of blood T cell repertoires in COVID-19. V shed 7 bases and J shed 5 bases, with 12 bases lying between them. The CDR3 is made up of 13 amino acids. The germline V gene encodes CDR1 MNHEY and CDR2 SVGAGI. Only in-frame clones appear in the TCRdb table, and some are missing; sequencing was by immunoSEQ multiplex PCR. The sample lists some 20,000 clones, roughly 87% seen once, with less than 3% in the top ten. Material: peripheral blood. This TCR derives from a man aged 65 to 85 with acute or convalescent COVID-19. J is TRBJ1-5 and V is TRBV6-5, with D perhaps matching TRBD1 (5 bases). The CDR3 bases are TGTGCCAGCATCGACAGCCTCTATCAGCCCCAGCATTTT. Protein: CASIDSLYQPQHF.